The T cell receptor beta chain under discussion was sequenced for a study of cytomegalovirus exposure and HLA in healthy donors. The CDR3 is made up of 14 amino acids. The V gene's germline CDR1 is SGHRS and CDR2 YFSETQ. The V and J ends lost 2 bases and 7 bases, in that order; junction bases with no gene match: 6. This clone came up once. Profiled with immunoSEQ multiplex PCR; TCRdb holds only in-frame clones, not every one. The sample has about 74,000 clones, 94% seen once. This sequence joins TRBV5-1 and TRBJ1-2, with 9 bases that match TRBD1. The TCR originated in a man younger than 35 in good health and CMV-seropositive. Sequences were obtained from PBMCs. The CDR3 bases are TGCGCCAGCAGCTTTACCGGGACAGGGTTTGGCTACACCTTC. Protein: CASSFTGTGFGYTF.